The present T cell receptor beta chain was sequenced within a study of cytomegalovirus exposure and HLA in healthy donors. On this clone: No antigen is known for it. The sample holds other DNA sequences that translate to the same CDR3.

The study, taken as a whole, reports: Being indistinguishable, some V segments were excluded, TRBV6-2 and TRBV6-3 among them. What a later analysis reportedly showed was that an Asian-associated ancestry cluster had fewer N-insertions than the approximately 700-donor mean.

It was with 60 Vbeta and 13 Jbeta primers that the PCR ran. Assay: immunoSEQ multiplex PCR; the TCRdb copy retains only in-frame clones and omits some. The profile shows approximately 120,000 clones, roughly three quarters of them singletons. CDR3 size: 12 residues. Germline CDR1 SGHNT, CDR2 YYREEE (reference sequence). V was shortened by 3 bases and J by 5 bases, with 8 bases between the two germline ends. The sample comprised PBMCs. The chain recombines TRBV5-4 with TRBJ1-2, with a weak D call TRBD1 (5 bases). This clonotype originated in a woman aged 25 to 39 in good health and CMV-seronegative. The CDR3 DNA reads TGTGCCAGCAGCTCTGACAGTTATGGCTACACCTTC. Translated: CASSSDSYGYTF.